The present entry profiles one T cell receptor (beta chain) with its context. Its antigen is not identified. These data come from a study of cytomegalovirus exposure and HLA in healthy donors. This PCR relied on a set of 60 Vbeta primers and 13 Jbeta primers. This table comes from immunoSEQ multiplex PCR, and its TCRdb copy is limited to in-frame clones, with some not included. This sample has under 95,000 clones; 70% to 80% occur once, and the top ten carry about 15%. Study-wide findings and caveats: Researchers left out some V segments, among them TRBV6-2 and TRBV6-3, as indistinguishable. It was taken for granted in presence/absence analyses that sequencing depth across donors was roughly uniform. Reports state that TCR beta sequences accurately predicted most subjects' HLA-A and HLA-B alleles.

Each of the donors was a healthy bone marrow donor. The CDR3 is made up of 16 amino acids. Trimming removed 4 bases at V and 0 bases at J, with 16 bases between. Germline V lookup: CDR1 SGHRS, CDR2 YFSETQ. The chain joins TRBV5-1 to TRBJ1-1; D might be TRBD1 (5 bases). Sequencing input: PBMCs. The clonotype originates from a woman between 40 and 55 years old in good health and CMV-seropositive. The CDR3, as DNA: TGCGCCAGCAGCACCAACCCCGGGGGATTGAACACTGAAGCTTTCTTT. It codes for CASSTNPGGLNTEAFF.